The 16 T cell receptor beta chains below come from one sample, sequenced in a study of cytomegalovirus exposure and HLA in healthy donors. The repertoire was sequenced with immunoSEQ multiplex PCR; TCRdb's copy has only in-frame clones and lacks some. The data contain about 130,000 clones, approximately 80% of them singletons. Sequencing was done on a sample of PBMCs. The receptors derive from a man under 40 in good health and CMV-seropositive.

The chain carries TRBV5-6 and TRBJ2-3; the match to TRBD1 covers 8 bases. The CDR3 loop spans 18 amino acids. Looked up from germline, CDR1 is SGHDT and CDR2 is YYEEEE. The trim removed 4 bases at V and 6 bases at J, leaving 19 bases unmatched. DNA of the CDR3: TGTGCCAGCAGCGCCATGCGTAGACAGGGGAAAGTAGGGGATACGCAGTATTTT. Protein product: CASSAMRRQGKVGDTQYF.

The DNA of the CDR3 is TGTGCCAGCAGCTTTCTAGGGGCGGACGAGCAGTACTTC. It translates to CASSFLGADEQYF. This chain joins TRBV7-9 and TRBJ2-7, with D perhaps matching TRBD1 (5 bases). Looked up from germline, CDR1 is SEHNR and CDR2 is FQNEAQ (reference sequence). This CDR3 contains 13 residues. Trimming removed 3 bases from V and 5 bases from J, with 11 bases in between.

This chain connects TRBV19 to TRBJ1-2, with 10 bases that match TRBD1. Per germline, CDR1 LNHDA and CDR2 SQIVND (reference sequence). The J segment lost 2 bases and the V segment lost 3 bases, leaving 3 bases of the junction unmatched. The CDR3 length is 15 residues. The CDR3 region has the DNA TGTGCCAGTAGTATCCCGGGACAGGGGAACTATGGCTACACCTTC. Translation gives CASSIPGQGNYGYTF. Using reference TRBV19 and TRBJ1-2 for the parts outside the CDR3, the full variable domain is DGGITQSPKYLFRKEGQNVTLSCEQNLNHDAMYWYRQDPGQGLRLIYYSQIVNDFQKGDIAEGYSVSREKKESFPLTVTSAQKNPTAFYLCASSIPGQGNYGYTFGSGTRLTVV.

The rearrangement joins TRBV18 to TRBJ1-2, with 8 bases that match TRBD1. This CDR3 is built from 14 residues. CDR1 and CDR2 from the germline V gene are KGHSH and LQKENI. Germline trimming cut 0 bases from V and 6 bases from J; bases unmatched to any gene: 3. This CDR3 reads CASSPPGQGNGYTF. The CDR3 DNA reads TGTGCCAGCTCACCACCCGGACAGGGTAATGGCTACACCTTC.

The chain is built from TRBV15 and TRBJ1-2; no clear D. The CDR3 runs to 15 residues. CDR1 and CDR2 (germline): LNHNV, YYDKDF (reference sequence). With 0 bases removed from V and 5 bases from J, the gap between germline ends came to 13 bases. CDR3 DNA: TGTGCCACCAGCAGAGATTACGCAGAAGTTTATGGCTACACCTTC. It encodes CATSRDYAEVYGYTF.

There are many counts of this clone. For the CDR3, the DNA is TGTGCCATCACATTGGGCCAAAGCTCTGGAAACACCATATATTTT. It translates to CAITLGQSSGNTIYF. The chain has TRBV7-9 and TRBJ1-3; D not resolved. The CDR3 sequence is 15 residues long. Trimming took 10 bases from V and 0 from J, leaving 16 bases between them. CDR1 is SEHNR, CDR2 FQNEAQ, per germline (reference sequence).

V usage is TRBV2 and J usage is TRBJ2-7; 12 bases agree with TRBD2. The germline CDR1 and CDR2 sequences are SNHLY and FYNNEI. The CDR3 runs to 14 residues. The J segment lost 3 bases and the V segment lost 5 bases, leaving 2 bases of the junction unmatched. As DNA, the CDR3 is TGTGCCAGCAGTTGGACTAGCGGGGACTACGAGCAGTACTTC. Protein: CASSWTSGDYEQYF.

In its sample, this clone was seen a few times. The rearrangement links TRBV5-1 to TRBJ2-3; 9 positions match TRBD2. CDR1 is SGHRS and CDR2 is YFSETQ in the germline V gene. After removal of 0 bases from V and 5 bases from J, the junction contained 4 bases not matched to a gene. This CDR3 is 15 amino acids long. The CDR3 sequence: CASSLGGGAKDTQYF. DNA of the CDR3: TGCGCCAGCAGCTTGGGCGGGGGGGCGAAAGATACGCAGTATTTT.

The chain uses TRBV18 and TRBJ2-7; TRBD2 aligns across 11 bases. The ends lost 2 bases at V and 4 bases at J; junction bases unmatched: 7. CDR1 and CDR2 (germline): KGHSH, LQKENI. This CDR3 has 16 amino acids. The DNA of the CDR3 is TGTGCCAGCTCACCAGAACTAGCGGGAGTATCTTACGAGCAGTACTTC. As protein: CASSPELAGVSYEQYF.

The chain uses TRBV30 and TRBJ1-4; unclear D gene. Germline assignment: CDR1 GTSNPN and CDR2 SVGIG (reference sequence). This CDR3 is 11 amino acids long. V was pared by 3 bases and J by 5 bases, with 4 bases between. Here the CDR3 reads CAWRRNEKLFF. The CDR3 bases are TGTGCCTGGAGGCGGAATGAAAAACTGTTTTTT.

This rearrangement joins TRBV5-6 to TRBJ1-4; TRBD1 matches at 7 bases. The CDR3 has 15 residues. V was pared by 3 bases and J by 5 bases, with 7 bases of the junction left unmatched. Germline CDR1 reads SGHDT; CDR2 reads YYEEEE. For the CDR3, the DNA is TGTGCCAGCAGCTCAGGGGGATTGGGCAATGAAAAACTGTTTTTT. This encodes CASSSGGLGNEKLFF. The variable domain in full, completed from reference TRBV5-6 and TRBJ1-4, reads DAGVTQSPTHLIKTRGQQVTLRCSPKSGHDTVSWYQQALGQGPQFIFQYYEEEERQRGNFPDRFSGHQFPNYSSELNVNALLLGDSALYLCASSSGGLGNEKLFFGSGTQLSVL.

The chain uses TRBV2 and TRBJ1-5; D unresolved. The germline V gene has CDR1 SNHLY and CDR2 FYNNEI. V was cut by 11 bases and J by 2 bases, with 25 bases left in between. The CDR3 length is 17 residues. CDR3: CASSFQRAAAGNQPQHF. Written as DNA, the CDR3 is TGTGCCTCCAGTTTCCAGCGGGCTGCCGCAGGCAATCAGCCCCAGCATTTT.

The gene calls are TRBV7-2 and TRBJ1-2, with 9 bases aligning to TRBD1. The V segment lost 6 bases and the J segment 4 bases; nucleotides outside the gene matches: 6. Germline CDR1 SGHTA, CDR2 FQGNSA. The CDR3 runs to 14 residues. The CDR3, as DNA: TGTGCCAGCAGACCAGGACAGGGGACCTATGGCTACACCTTC. Residues: CASRPGQGTYGYTF.

The J gene is TRBJ2-2, the V gene TRBV7-9; 13 bases map to TRBD2. Per germline, CDR1 SEHNR and CDR2 FQNEAQ (reference sequence). The CDR3 sequence is 17 residues long. V was clipped by 6 bases and J by 6 bases; unmatched bases: 10. The DNA for the CDR3 is TGTGCCAGCAGGGCCACTAGCGGGGGGGCCTCCTCCGGGGAGCTGTTTTTT. Protein: CASRATSGGASSGELFF.

The chain employs TRBV27 and TRBJ1-6, with D unclear. The V gene's germline CDR1 is MNHEY and CDR2 SMNVEV (reference sequence). The V and J ends lost 3 bases and 0 bases respectively, with 18 bases between them. The CDR3 length is 19 residues. CDR3 DNA: TGTGCCAGCAGTTTTGAGAGGTCAGCCGGGAGCTCCTATAATTCACCCCTCCACTTT. It codes for CASSFERSAGSSYNSPLHF.

The genes are TRBV7-2 and TRBJ2-1, with a possible D match to TRBD2 (5 bases). The CDR3 runs 14 residues. The germline CDR1 and CDR2 sequences are SGHTA and FQGNSA. The V gene lost 5 bases and the J gene lost 7 bases, with 15 bases spanning the gap. In DNA form, the CDR3 reads TGTGCCAGCAGCCCCCGGGCTAGCTGGAATGAGCAGTTCTTC. It yields the protein CASSPRASWNEQFF.